This T cell receptor beta chain is drawn from a study of T-cell memory formation after mild COVID-19. In the study overall: TCR clusters were largely donor specific.

With respect to this clonotype: Its antigen is currently unknown.

Losses at the gene ends were 6 bases for V and 0 bases for J; bases not matched to a gene: 4. The length of the CDR3 is 14 residues. Germline CDR1 reads SEHNR; CDR2 reads FQNEAQ (reference sequence). 5'RACE with constant-segment primers built TCRalpha and TCRbeta cDNA libraries with UMIs. TCRdb independently ran MiXCR on the 5' RACE reads; one entry per CDR3 protein. In the table there are some 100,000 distinct CDR3 sequences, around 10% of which are singletons. Study-wide results and caveats: The study found balanced CD4/CD8 in clones contracting day 15 to 85 and a CD4+ lean in later expanders. CD8+ contracting clones occupied EMRA, while CD4+ ones occupied mainly CM and EM.

Sequencing was performed on PBMCs or a T cell subset sorted from them (not recorded which). This receptor was obtained from a man aged 18 to 30 who had mild COVID-19 (a few samples of this study predate the infection). Cell type and time point are not known. The chain recombines TRBV7-9 with TRBJ2-7, with 8 bases lining up with TRBD2. CDR3 in amino acids: CASRTSGSSYEQYF. The DNA for the CDR3 is TGTGCCAGCAGAACTAGCGGCTCCTCCTACGAGCAGTACTTC.